This section outlines one T cell receptor beta chain sequence together with its context. Its antigen is not identified. Using unique molecular identifiers, the investigators prepared the TCRbeta library. TCRdb called the PCR reads again in MiXCR, with one record for every CDR3 protein. Among approximately 430,000 distinct CDR3 sequences listed, 15% to 20% were seen once. These data belong to a study of T-cell reconstitution after alpha-beta-depleted transplantation in children. Study-wide results and limits: Surviving recipient cells, namely T cells and thymic progenitors, were the source of high day-60 TCRbeta diversity in some patients.

This CDR3 is built from 17 residues. Germline values: CDR1 SEHNR, CDR2 FQNEAQ (reference sequence). With V trimmed by 5 bases and J by 9 bases, 18 bases remained unmatched. This chain connects TRBV7-9 to TRBJ2-1; 8 nucleotides agree with TRBD1. The TCR sequence derives from a boy less than two years old who had a stem cell transplant for Wiskott-Aldrich syndrome, so the T cells may come from the graft donor. The sample was PBMCs, mostly from graft donor cells, taken 360 days after TCRalphabeta/CD19-depleted stem cell transplant. The CDR3 loop is CASSPRRQGKVDGEQFF. CDR3 in DNA: TGTGCCAGCAGCCCCAGGCGACAGGGGAAGGTAGATGGTGAGCAGTTCTTC.